Described below is a single T cell receptor (beta chain) sequence and its context. This specimen includes other DNA sequences encoding the same CDR3. These data belong to a study of blood T cell repertoires in COVID-19. Study as a whole: The United States, Italy and Spain supplied acute and convalescent COVID-19 samples.

Authors' processing steps: Amplified reference gene primers provided the basis for estimating nucleated cell counts. Generated by immunoSEQ multiplex PCR, the TCRdb table keeps only in-frame clones and is missing some. V and J calls plus clone size are reproduced from that table; the DNA served to infer D and trimming. This table has fewer than 400,000 clones, around nine tenths appearing once. Participants, roughly 18 to 90 years old, spanned around 25 US areas. V lost 2 bases, J lost 1 base, and 4 bases lay in between. This CDR3 contains 13 residues. Germline CDR1 SGHTA, CDR2 FQGTGA. This TCR was sampled from a man between 60 and 75 years old who had recovered from COVID-19. The sample taken for sequencing was PBMCs or T cells enriched from blood (not recorded which). V gene TRBV7-3 combines with J gene TRBJ2-3; D gene unclear. CDR3 nucleotide sequence: TGTGCCAGCAGCTTAGGCCGCACAGATACGCAGTATTTT. Translating gives CASSLGRTDTQYF. Full variable domain (rest looked up from reference TRBV7-3 and TRBJ2-3): GAGVSQTPSNKVTEKGKYVELRCDPISGHTALYWYRQSLGQGPEFLIYFQGTGAADDSGLPNDRFFAVRPEGSVSTLKIQRTERGDSAVYLCASSLGRTDTQYFGPGTRLTVL.